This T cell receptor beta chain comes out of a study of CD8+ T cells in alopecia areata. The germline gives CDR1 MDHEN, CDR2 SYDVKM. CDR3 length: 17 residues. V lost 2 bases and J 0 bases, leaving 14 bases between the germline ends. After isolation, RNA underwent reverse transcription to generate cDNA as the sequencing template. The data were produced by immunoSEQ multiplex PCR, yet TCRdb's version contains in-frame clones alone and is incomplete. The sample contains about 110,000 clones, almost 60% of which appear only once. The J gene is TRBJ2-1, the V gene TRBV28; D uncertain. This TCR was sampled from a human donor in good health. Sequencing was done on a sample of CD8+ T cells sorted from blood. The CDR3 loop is CASSLPSVSPSYNEQFF. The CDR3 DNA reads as TGTGCCAGCAGTTTACCGTCGGTCTCACCCTCCTACAATGAGCAGTTCTTC.